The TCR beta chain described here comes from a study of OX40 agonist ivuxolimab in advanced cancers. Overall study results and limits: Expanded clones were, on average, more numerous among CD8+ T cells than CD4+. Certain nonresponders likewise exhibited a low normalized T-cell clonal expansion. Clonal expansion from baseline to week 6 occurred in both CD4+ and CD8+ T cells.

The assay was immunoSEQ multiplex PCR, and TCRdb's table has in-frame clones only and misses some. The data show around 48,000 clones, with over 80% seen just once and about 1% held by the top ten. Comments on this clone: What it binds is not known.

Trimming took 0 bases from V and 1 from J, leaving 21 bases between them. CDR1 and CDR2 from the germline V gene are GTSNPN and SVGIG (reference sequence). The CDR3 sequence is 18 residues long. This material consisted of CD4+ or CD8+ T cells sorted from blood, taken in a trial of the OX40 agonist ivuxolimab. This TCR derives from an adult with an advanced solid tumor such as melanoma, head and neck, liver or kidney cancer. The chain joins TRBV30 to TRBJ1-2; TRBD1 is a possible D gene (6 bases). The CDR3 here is CAWSVSDPPGAFNYGYTF. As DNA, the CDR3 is TGTGCCTGGAGTGTATCGGACCCCCCGGGGGCGTTTAACTATGGCTACACCTTC.